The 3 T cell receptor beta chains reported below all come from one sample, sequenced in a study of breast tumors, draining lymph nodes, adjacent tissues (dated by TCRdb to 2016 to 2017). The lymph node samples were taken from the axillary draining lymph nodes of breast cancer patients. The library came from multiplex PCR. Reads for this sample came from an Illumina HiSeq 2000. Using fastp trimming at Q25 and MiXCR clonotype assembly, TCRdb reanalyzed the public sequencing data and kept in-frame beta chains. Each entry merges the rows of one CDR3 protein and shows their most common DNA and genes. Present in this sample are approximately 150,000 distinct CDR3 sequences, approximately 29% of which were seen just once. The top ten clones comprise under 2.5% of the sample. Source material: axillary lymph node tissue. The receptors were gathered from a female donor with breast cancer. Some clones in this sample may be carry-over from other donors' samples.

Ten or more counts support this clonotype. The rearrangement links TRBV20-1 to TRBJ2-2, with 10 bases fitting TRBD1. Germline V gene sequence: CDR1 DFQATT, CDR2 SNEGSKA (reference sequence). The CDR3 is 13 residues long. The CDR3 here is CGAGTGDTGELFF. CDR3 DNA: TGCGGAGCCGGGACAGGGGACACCGGGGAGCTGTTTTTT.

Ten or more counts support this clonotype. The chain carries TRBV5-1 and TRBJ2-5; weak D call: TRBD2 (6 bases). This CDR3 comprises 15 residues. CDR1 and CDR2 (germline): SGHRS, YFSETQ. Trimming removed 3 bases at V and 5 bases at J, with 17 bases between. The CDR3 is CASSWGSAGIETQYF. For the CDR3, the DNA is TGCGCCAGCAGCTGGGGGTCGGCGGGGATCGAGACCCAGTACTTC.

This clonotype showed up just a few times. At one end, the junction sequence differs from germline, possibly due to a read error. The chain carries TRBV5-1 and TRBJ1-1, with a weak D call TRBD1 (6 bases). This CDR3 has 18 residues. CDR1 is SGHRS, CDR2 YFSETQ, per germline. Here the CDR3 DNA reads TGCGCCAGCAGCGAGGTTTGGGGGCGGGACGCGCAGAACACTGAGGCTTTCTTT. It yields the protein CASSEVWGRDAQNTEAFF.